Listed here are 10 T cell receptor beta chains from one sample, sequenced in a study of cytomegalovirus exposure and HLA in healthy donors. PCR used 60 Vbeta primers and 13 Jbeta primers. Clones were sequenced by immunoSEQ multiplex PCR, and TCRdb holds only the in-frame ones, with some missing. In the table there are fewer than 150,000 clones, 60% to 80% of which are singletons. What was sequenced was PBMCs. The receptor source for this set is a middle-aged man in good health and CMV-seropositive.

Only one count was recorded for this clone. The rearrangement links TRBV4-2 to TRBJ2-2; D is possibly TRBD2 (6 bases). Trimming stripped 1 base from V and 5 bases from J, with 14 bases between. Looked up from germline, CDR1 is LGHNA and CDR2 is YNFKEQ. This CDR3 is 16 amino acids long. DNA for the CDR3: TGTGCCAGCAGCCAAGCCTGGCGGGAAGGGACCGGGGAGCTGTTTTTT. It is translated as CASSQAWREGTGELFF.

CDR3 in DNA: TGCGCCAGCAGTGCAGGGAATGAGCAGTTCTTC. It encodes CASSAGNEQFF. The chain links TRBV10-1 to TRBJ2-1; the D gene is possibly TRBD1 (5 bases). Trimming cost V 4 bases and J 7 bases, with 5 bases left between them. Germline CDR1 reads WNHNN; CDR2 reads SYGVQD (reference sequence). CDR3 length equals 11 residues.

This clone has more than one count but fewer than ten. CDR3 amino acids: CASSYGPGIRGTEAFF. CDR3 bases: TGTGCCAGCAGTTACGGACCAGGAATAAGGGGCACTGAAGCTTTCTTT. The chain couples TRBV6-6 to TRBJ1-1, with D perhaps matching TRBD1 (5 bases). The CDR3 runs 16 residues. CDR1 is MNHNY and CDR2 is SVGAGI in the germline V gene (reference sequence). V was shortened by 2 bases and J by 4 bases, with 17 bases between the two germline ends.

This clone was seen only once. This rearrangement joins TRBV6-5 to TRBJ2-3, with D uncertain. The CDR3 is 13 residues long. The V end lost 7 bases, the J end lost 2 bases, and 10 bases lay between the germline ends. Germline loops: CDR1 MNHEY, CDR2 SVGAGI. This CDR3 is CASTGGITDTQYF. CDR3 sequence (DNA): TGTGCCAGCACCGGCGGAATCACAGATACGCAGTATTTT.

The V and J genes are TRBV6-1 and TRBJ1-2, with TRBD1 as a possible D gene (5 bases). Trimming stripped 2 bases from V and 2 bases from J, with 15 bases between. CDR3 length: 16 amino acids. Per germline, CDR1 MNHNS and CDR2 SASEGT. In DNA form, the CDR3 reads TGTGCCAGCAGTGAAAGGGGCGACCTCTCAAACTATGGCTACACCTTC. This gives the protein CASSERGDLSNYGYTF.

The CDR3 protein is CASSFGQERYGYTF. DNA of the CDR3: TGCGCCAGCAGCTTCGGACAGGAGCGGTATGGCTACACCTTC. V gene TRBV5-1 combines with J gene TRBJ1-2, with 7 bases identical to TRBD1. Germline V gives CDR1 SGHRS, CDR2 YFSETQ. The CDR3 has 14 residues. Unmatched junction bases numbered 6, after V lost 2 bases and J lost 5 bases.

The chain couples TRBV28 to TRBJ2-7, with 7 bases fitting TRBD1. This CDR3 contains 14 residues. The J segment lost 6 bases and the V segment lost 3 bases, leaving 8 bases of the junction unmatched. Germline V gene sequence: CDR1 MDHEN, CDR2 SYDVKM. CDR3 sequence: CASSFAGGLGEQYF. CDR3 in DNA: TGTGCCAGCAGTTTCGCAGGGGGTCTTGGCGAGCAGTACTTC.

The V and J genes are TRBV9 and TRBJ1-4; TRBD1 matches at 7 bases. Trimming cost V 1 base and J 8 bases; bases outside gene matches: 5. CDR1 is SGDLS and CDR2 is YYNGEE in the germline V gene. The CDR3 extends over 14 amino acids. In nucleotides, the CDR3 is TGTGCCAGCAGCGTAAGAGAGGGGGCGGAAAAACTGTTTTTT. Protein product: CASSVREGAEKLFF.

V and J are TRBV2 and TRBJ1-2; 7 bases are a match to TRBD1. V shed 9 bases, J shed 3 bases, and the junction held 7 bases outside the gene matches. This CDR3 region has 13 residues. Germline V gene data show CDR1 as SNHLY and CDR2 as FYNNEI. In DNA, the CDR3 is TGTGCCAGGAAACCCACAGGGGACTATGGCTACACCTTC. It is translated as CARKPTGDYGYTF.

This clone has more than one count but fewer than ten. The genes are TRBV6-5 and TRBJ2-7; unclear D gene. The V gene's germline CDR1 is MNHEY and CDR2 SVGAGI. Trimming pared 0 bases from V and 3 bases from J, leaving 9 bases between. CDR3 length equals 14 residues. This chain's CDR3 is CASSYSIANYEQYF. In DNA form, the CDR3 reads TGTGCCAGCAGTTACTCGATAGCAAACTACGAGCAGTACTTC.